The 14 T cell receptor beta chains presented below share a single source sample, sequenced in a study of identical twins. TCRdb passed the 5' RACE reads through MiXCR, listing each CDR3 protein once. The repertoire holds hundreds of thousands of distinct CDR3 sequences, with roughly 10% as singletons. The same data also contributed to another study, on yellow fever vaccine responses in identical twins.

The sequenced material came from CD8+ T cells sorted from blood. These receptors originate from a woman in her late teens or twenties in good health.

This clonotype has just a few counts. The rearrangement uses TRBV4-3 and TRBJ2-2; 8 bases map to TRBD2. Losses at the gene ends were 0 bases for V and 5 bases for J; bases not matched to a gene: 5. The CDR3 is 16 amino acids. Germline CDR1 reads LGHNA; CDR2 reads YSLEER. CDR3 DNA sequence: TGCGCCAGCAGCCAAGATCTGCGGGAGGCGACCGGGGAGCTGTTTTTT. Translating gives CASSQDLREATGELFF.

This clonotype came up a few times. CDR3 loop: CASSLSRGRTEAFF. CDR3 coding DNA: TGTGCCAGCAGCTTAAGTCGCGGGCGAACTGAAGCTTTCTTT. This chain links TRBV7-6 with TRBJ1-1; D not resolved. This CDR3 region has 14 residues. Germline CDR1 is SGHVS and CDR2 is FNYEAQ. V lost 2 bases, J lost 5 bases, and 12 bases lay in between.

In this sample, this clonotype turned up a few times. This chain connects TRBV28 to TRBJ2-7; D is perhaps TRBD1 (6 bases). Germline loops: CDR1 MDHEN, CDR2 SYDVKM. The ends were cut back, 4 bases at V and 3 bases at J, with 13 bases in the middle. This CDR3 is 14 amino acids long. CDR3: CASSSLDSYYEQYF. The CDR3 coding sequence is TGTGCCAGCAGTTCCTTGGACAGTTACTACGAGCAGTACTTC.

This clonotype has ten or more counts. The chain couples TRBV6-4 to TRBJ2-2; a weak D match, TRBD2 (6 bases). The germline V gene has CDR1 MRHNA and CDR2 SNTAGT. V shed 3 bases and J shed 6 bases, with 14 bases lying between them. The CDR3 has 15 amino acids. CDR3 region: CASSEGRGNPGELFF. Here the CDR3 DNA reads TGTGCCAGCAGTGAAGGACGGGGGAATCCCGGGGAGCTGTTTTTT.

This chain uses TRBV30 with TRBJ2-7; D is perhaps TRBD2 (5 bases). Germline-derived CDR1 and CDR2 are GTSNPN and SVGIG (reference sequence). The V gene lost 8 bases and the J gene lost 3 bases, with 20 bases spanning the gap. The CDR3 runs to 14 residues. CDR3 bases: TGTGCCGTCCGGCCCAGCGGATCTGTCTACGAGCAGTACTTC. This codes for CAVRPSGSVYEQYF.

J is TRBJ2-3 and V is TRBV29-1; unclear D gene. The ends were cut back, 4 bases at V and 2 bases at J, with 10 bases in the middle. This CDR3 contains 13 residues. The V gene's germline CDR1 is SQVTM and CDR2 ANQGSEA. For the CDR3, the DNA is TGCAGCGTTGTACTTACAAACACAGATACGCAGTATTTT. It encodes CSVVLTNTDTQYF.

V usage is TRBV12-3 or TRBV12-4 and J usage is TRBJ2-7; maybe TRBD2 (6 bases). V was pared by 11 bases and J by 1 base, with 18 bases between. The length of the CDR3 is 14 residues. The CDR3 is CASSTLGLSYEQYF. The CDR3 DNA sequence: TGTGCCTCGTCGACATTGGGACTTTCCTACGAGCAGTACTTC.

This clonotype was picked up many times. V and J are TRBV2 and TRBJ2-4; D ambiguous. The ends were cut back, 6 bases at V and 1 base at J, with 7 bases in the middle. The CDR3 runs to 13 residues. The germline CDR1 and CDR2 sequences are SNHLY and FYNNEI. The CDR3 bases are TGTGCCAGCAGGACGTCGGCCAAAAACATTCAGTACTTC. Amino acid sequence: CASRTSAKNIQYF. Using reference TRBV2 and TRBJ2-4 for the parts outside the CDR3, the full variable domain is EPEVTQTPSHQVTQMGQEVILRCVPISNHLYFYWYRQILGQKVEFLVSFYNNEISEKSEIFDDQFSVERPDGSNFTLKIRSTKLEDSAMYFCASRTSAKNIQYFGAGTRLSVL.

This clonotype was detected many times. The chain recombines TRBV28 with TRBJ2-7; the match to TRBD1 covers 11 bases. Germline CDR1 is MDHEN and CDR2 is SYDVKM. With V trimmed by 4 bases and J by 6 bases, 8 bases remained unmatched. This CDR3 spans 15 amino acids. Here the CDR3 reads CASSSGQGAPLEQYF. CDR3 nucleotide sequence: TGTGCCAGCAGTTCAGGACAGGGGGCGCCCCTCGAGCAGTACTTC.

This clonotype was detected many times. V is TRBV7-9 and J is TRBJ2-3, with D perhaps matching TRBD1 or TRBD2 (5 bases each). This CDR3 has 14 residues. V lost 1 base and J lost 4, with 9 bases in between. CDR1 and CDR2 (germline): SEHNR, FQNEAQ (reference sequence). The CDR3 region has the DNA TGTGCCAGCAGCTTAGAAGTGGGGGCAGATACGCAGTATTTT. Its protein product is CASSLEVGADTQYF.

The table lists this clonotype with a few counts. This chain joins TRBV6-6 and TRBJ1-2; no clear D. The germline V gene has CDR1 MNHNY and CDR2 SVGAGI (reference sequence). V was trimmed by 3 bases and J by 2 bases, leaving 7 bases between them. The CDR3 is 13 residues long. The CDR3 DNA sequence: TGTGCCAGCAGTTATGACGGCAACTATGGCTACACCTTC. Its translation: CASSYDGNYGYTF.

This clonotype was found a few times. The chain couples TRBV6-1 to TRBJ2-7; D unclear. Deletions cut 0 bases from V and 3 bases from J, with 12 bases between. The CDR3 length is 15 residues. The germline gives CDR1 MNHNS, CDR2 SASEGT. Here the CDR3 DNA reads TGTGCCAGCAGTGAAGCGCAGCCCATTATCTACGAGCAGTACTTC. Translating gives CASSEAQPIIYEQYF.

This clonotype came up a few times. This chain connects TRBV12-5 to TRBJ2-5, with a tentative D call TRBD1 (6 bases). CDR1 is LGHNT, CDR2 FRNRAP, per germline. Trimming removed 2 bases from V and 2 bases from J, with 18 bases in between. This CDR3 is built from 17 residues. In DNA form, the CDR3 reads TGTGCTAGTGGTTTGTCCCCCGGAGGAAGGGGGCAAGAGACCCAGTACTTC. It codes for CASGLSPGGRGQETQYF.

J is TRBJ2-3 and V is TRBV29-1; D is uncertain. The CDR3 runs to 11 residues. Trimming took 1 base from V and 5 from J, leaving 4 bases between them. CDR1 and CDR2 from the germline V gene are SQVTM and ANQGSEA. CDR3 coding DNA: TGCAGCGTTGAAGGAGGAGATACGCAGTATTTT. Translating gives CSVEGGDTQYF.